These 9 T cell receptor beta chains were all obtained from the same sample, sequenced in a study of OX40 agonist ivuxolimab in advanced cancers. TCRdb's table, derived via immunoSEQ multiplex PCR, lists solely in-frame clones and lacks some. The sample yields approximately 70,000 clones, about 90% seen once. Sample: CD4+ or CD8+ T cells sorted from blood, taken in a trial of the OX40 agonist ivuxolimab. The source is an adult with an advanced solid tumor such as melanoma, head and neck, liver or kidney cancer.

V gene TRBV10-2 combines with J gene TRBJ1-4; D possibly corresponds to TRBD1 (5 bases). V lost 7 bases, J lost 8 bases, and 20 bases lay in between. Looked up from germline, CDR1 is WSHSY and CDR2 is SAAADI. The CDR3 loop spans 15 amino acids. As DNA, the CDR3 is TGCGCCAGCACCCAGAAAGAGGGGCGACGAGAAAAACTGTTTTTT. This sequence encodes CASTQKEGRREKLFF.

CDR3 nucleotides: TGTGCCAGTGCCGCGGGAGCAGGCACAGATACGCAGTATTTT. Its protein is CASAAGAGTDTQYF. The rearrangement joins TRBV9 to TRBJ2-3; TRBD2 agrees at 7 bases. Germline values: CDR1 SGDLS, CDR2 YYNGEE. The junction had 7 bases not matched to a gene; V was cut back by 8 bases and J by 1 base. The CDR3 covers 14 residues. Full variable domain (outside the CDR3, taken from reference TRBV9 and TRBJ2-3): DSGVTQTPKHLITATGQRVTLRCSPRSGDLSVYWYQQSLDQGLQFLIQYYNGEERAKGNILERFSAQQFPDLHSELNLSSLELGDSALYFCASAAGAGTDTQYFGPGTRLTVL.

CDR3 protein: CASSGLGGSPLHF. The CDR3, as DNA: TGTGCCAGCAGTGGACTTGGAGGGTCACCCCTCCACTTT. The J gene is TRBJ1-6, the V gene TRBV27; D remains ambiguous. The CDR3 has 13 amino acids. Trimming left V 5 bases short and J 10 bases short, with 12 bases between. Germline V gives CDR1 MNHEY, CDR2 SMNVEV (reference sequence).

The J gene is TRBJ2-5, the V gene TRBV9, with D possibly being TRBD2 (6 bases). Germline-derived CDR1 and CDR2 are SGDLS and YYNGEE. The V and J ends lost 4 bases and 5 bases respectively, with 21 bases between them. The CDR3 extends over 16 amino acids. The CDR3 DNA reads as TGTGCCAGCAGCCCTCGGGTTGACGGGGCGGGGGAGACCCAGTACTTC. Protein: CASSPRVDGAGETQYF.

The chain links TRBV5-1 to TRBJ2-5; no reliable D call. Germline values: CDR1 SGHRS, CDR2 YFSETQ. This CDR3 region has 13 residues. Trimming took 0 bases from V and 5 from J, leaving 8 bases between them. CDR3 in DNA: TGCGCCAGCAGCTTGGAAATGTGGGAGACCCAGTACTTC. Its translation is CASSLEMWETQYF.

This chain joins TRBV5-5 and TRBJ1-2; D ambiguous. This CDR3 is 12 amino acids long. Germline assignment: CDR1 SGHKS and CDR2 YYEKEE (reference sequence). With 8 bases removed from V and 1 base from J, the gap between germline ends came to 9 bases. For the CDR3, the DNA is TGTGCCAGTCAGGCGGGTAACTATGGCTACACCTTC. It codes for CASQAGNYGYTF.

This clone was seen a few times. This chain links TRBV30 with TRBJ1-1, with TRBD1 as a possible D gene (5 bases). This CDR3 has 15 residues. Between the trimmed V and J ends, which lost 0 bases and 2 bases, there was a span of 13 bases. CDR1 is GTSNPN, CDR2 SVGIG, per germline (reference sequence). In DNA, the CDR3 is TGTGCCTGGAGTGTACGCAGGGCGGTTAACACTGAAGCTTTCTTT. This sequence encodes CAWSVRRAVNTEAFF.

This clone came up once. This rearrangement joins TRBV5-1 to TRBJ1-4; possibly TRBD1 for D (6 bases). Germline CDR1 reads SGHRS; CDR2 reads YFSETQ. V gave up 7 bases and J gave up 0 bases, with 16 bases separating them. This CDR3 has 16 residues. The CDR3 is CASSTIGTTTNEKLFF. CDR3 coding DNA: TGCGCCAGCTCGACCATTGGGACAACAACTAATGAAAAACTGTTTTTT.

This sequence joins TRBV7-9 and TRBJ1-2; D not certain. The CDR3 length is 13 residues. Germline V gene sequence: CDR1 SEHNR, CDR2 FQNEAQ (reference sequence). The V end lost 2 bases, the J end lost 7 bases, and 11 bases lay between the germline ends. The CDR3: CASSLSDTGGYTF. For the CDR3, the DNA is TGTGCCAGCAGCTTAAGTGATACTGGTGGCTACACCTTC.